One sample yielded the 17 T cell receptor beta chains listed below, sequenced in a study of neoadjuvant anti-PD-1 for oral cavity cancer. This sample's time point: after neoadjuvant nivolumab, at surgical resection. Only in-frame clones appear in the TCRdb table, and some are missing; sequencing was by immunoSEQ multiplex PCR. Among 11,000 to 15,000 clones listed, about 75% were seen once. Source: PBMCs, taken after nivolumab (anti-PD-1) treatment. These receptor sequences come from a person aged 35-80 years with oral cavity squamous cell carcinoma.

The chain carries TRBV6-1 and TRBJ1-4; the match to TRBD1 covers 7 bases. Germline CDR1 is MNHNS and CDR2 is SASEGT. The CDR3 extends over 20 amino acids. With V trimmed by 3 bases and J by 6 bases, 22 bases remained unmatched. CDR3 nucleotides: TGTGCCAGCAGTGACCAAAACCGGGACAGACTACCCCTGCGGGATGAAAAACTGTTTTTT. Translating it yields CASSDQNRDRLPLRDEKLFF.

V and J are TRBV7-2 and TRBJ2-7, with D hard to call. The germline V gene has CDR1 SGHTA and CDR2 FQGNSA. Trimming removed 0 bases at V and 0 bases at J, with 6 bases between. The CDR3 contains 14 residues. CDR3 loop: CASSLAGNSYEQYF. The CDR3 DNA follows: TGTGCCAGCAGCTTAGCGGGTAACTCCTACGAGCAGTACTTC.

The chain has TRBV6-5 and TRBJ2-7; 8 bases are shared with TRBD1. J was trimmed by 0 bases and V by 5 bases; bases with no gene match: 3. CDR1 is MNHEY, CDR2 SVGAGI, per germline. The CDR3 length is 14 residues. CDR3 region: CASSRDRSSYEQYF. The CDR3 bases are TGTGCCAGCAGTCGGGACAGGAGCTCCTACGAGCAGTACTTC.

This chain links TRBV30 with TRBJ1-5; 7 bases map to TRBD1. Germline loops: CDR1 GTSNPN, CDR2 SVGIG (reference sequence). Trimming cost V 3 bases and J 6 bases; bases outside gene matches: 5. The CDR3 extends over 13 amino acids. The CDR3 loop is CAWSKSGGQPQHF. CDR3 nucleotides: TGTGCCTGGAGCAAATCAGGGGGTCAGCCCCAGCATTTT. The full variable domain, in which reference TRBV30 and TRBJ1-5 provide the parts outside the CDR3, is SQTIHQWPATLVQPVGSPLSLECTVEGTSNPNLYWYRQAAGRGLQLLFYSVGIGQISSEVPQNLSASRPQDRQFILSSKKLLLSDSGFYLCAWSKSGGQPQHFGDGTRLSIL.

CDR3 amino acids: CAIGGTLDQPQHF. The DNA of the CDR3 is TGTGCCATCGGCGGGACATTGGATCAGCCCCAGCATTTT. The chain combines TRBV10-3 with TRBJ1-5; possible D gene TRBD1, 6 bases. This CDR3 comprises 13 residues. V was cut by 8 bases and J by 5 bases, with 13 bases left in between. Germline CDR1 ENHRY, CDR2 SYGVKD.

V and J are TRBV11-3 and TRBJ2-2; D perhaps matches TRBD2 (6 bases). Trimming took off 6 bases at V and 4 bases at J, with 12 bases between the two ends. Germline CDR1 reads SGHNT; CDR2 reads YENEEA. The CDR3 is made up of 14 amino acids. The CDR3 sequence is CASRGDFSTGELFF. In DNA, the CDR3 is TGTGCCAGCAGGGGGGACTTTTCCACCGGGGAGCTGTTTTTT.

With respect to this clone: The germline gene is not matched at one end of the junction; a read error may be the cause. The CDR3 bases are TGTGCCAGCAGCTTAGGCAGAAGCTCCTATAATGAGCAGTTCTTC. It specifies CASSLGRSSYNEQFF. This chain connects TRBV11-1 to TRBJ2-1; the D is unclear. This CDR3 region has 15 residues. The germline V gene has CDR1 SGHAT and CDR2 FQDESV (reference sequence). Combining the CDR3 with reference TRBV11-1 and TRBJ2-1 gives the whole variable domain EAEVAQSPRYKITEKSQAVAFWCDPISGHATLYWYRQILGQGPELLVQFQDESVVDDSQLPKDRFSAERLKGVDSTLKIQPAELGDSAMYLCASSLGRSSYNEQFFGPGTRLTVL.

The chain couples TRBV4-1 to TRBJ1-3, with D perhaps matching TRBD1 (6 bases). This CDR3 is 17 amino acids long. The germline V gene has CDR1 MGHRA and CDR2 YSYEKL. With 1 base removed from V and 6 bases from J, the gap between germline ends came to 19 bases. The CDR3 bases are TGCGCCAGCAGCCAAGGGTGGTGGGCAGGGGCGGAAAACACCATATATTTT. Translating gives CASSQGWWAGAENTIYF.

V and J are TRBV7-2 and TRBJ2-5; perhaps TRBD2 as D (6 bases). The CDR3 has 13 amino acids. Trimming left V 5 bases short and J 7 bases short, with 14 bases between. Germline assignment: CDR1 SGHTA and CDR2 FQGNSA. CDR3 residues: CASSQAGGGTQYF. CDR3 DNA sequence: TGTGCCAGCAGCCAAGCCGGGGGTGGGACCCAGTACTTC.

V gene TRBV6-5 combines with J gene TRBJ2-7; D possibly uses TRBD1 or TRBD2 (6 bases each). There are 15 residues in the CDR3. Deletions cut 5 bases from V and 0 bases from J, with 14 bases between. From germline, CDR1 is MNHEY and CDR2 SVGAGI. Here the CDR3 reads CASSRGPFSSYEQYF. DNA for the CDR3: TGTGCCAGCAGTCGGGGGCCCTTCAGCTCCTACGAGCAGTACTTC.

This chain connects TRBV14 to TRBJ2-3; 12 bases are a match to TRBD2. The V gene's germline CDR1 is SGHDN and CDR2 FVKESK. The CDR3 has 15 residues. Germline trimming cut 6 bases from V and 3 bases from J; bases unmatched to any gene: 4. The CDR3 loop is CASSPTSGSTDTQYF. CDR3 sequence (DNA): TGTGCCAGCAGTCCGACTAGCGGGAGTACAGATACGCAGTATTTT.

This clone was detected once. This sequence joins TRBV19 and TRBJ2-1; D remains unclear. Trimming left V 4 bases short and J 10 bases short, with 14 bases between. CDR3 length: 13 residues. CDR1 and CDR2 (germline): LNHDA, SQIVND (reference sequence). The CDR3: CASSNERVGEQFF. The CDR3 nucleotides are TGTGCCAGTAGTAACGAAAGGGTCGGCGAGCAGTTCTTC.

In DNA, the CDR3 is TGTGCCAGCAAGACTGGGGCTGACAATGAGCAGTTCTTC. Amino acid sequence: CASKTGADNEQFF. The chain has TRBV2 and TRBJ2-1, with D possibly TRBD1 on 5 matching bases. CDR3 length: 13 amino acids. The V gene lost 7 bases and the J gene lost 5 bases, with 12 bases spanning the gap. Germline CDR1 and CDR2: SNHLY and FYNNEI.

The rearrangement joins TRBV2 to TRBJ2-3; D is possibly TRBD1 or TRBD2 (5 bases each). Between the trimmed V and J ends, which lost 7 bases and 4 bases, there was a span of 18 bases. CDR1 and CDR2 from the germline V gene are SNHLY and FYNNEI. The CDR3 runs 15 residues. The CDR3 sequence: CASNLIGGSADTQYF. DNA for the CDR3: TGTGCCAGCAATTTAATTGGGGGTAGCGCAGATACGCAGTATTTT.

The chain recombines TRBV19 with TRBJ2-3, with a weak D call TRBD2 (6 bases). Trimming stripped 5 bases from V and 2 bases from J, with 11 bases between. Germline V lookup: CDR1 LNHDA, CDR2 SQIVND (reference sequence). The CDR3 is 14 residues long. CDR3 DNA: TGTGCCAGTAGTGAGGGCGGGATCACAGATACGCAGTATTTT. It yields the protein CASSEGGITDTQYF.

The chain uses TRBV7-2 and TRBJ2-4; D is perhaps TRBD1 (6 bases). The CDR3 runs 15 residues. Trimming removed 1 base at V and 4 bases at J, with 11 bases between. Germline values: CDR1 SGHTA, CDR2 FQGNSA. This CDR3 reads CASSLGGQKKNIQYF. CDR3 in DNA: TGTGCCAGCAGCTTAGGAGGACAGAAAAAAAACATTCAGTACTTC.

This chain uses TRBV5-1 with TRBJ2-6; D unclear. The V gene's germline CDR1 is SGHRS and CDR2 YFSETQ. The CDR3 is 14 amino acids. V shed 1 base and J shed 2 bases, with 4 bases lying between them. The CDR3 here is CASSLRTGANVLTF. The CDR3 region has the DNA TGCGCCAGCAGCTTGCGCACTGGGGCCAACGTCCTGACTTTC.